This T cell receptor beta chain was observed in a study of identical twins (dated by TCRdb to 2016 to 2018). About the study as a whole: The study deep-sequenced TCR alpha and beta repertoires from monozygotic twins, unrelated adults of various ages and cord blood to test whether fetal clonotypes persist. Replicate twin experiments were performed at different times using different library preparation protocols to rule out contamination. Beyond this particular receptor, the publication reports: Zero-insertion analyses could be partly confounded by invariant T cells such as MAIT and iNKT, though diverse VJ usage argued against such confounding for most clonotypes. The excess sharing between twins in beta out-of-frame sequences was weaker because fewer shared sequences reduced the signal-to-noise ratio. Because the same donors could not be followed over many years, the conclusions relied on cross-sectional statistical analysis. Recombination models systematically underestimated out-of-frame TCR alpha sharing in monozygotic twins but agreed with sharing between unrelated individuals. Compared with coincidental sharing between unrelated individuals, an excess of low generation-probability sequences was observed among out-of-frame TCR alpha sequences shared between twins. Abundant cord blood beta clonotypes carried fewer insertions; young adult naive repertoires showed a weaker similar trend, while memory repertoires showed none.

The method behind the library was 5' RACE. The run used an Illumina HiSeq 2000. Template switching added a universal primer binding site, and the final cDNA carried a unique molecular identifier that allowed TCR cDNA molecules to be counted accurately. Specific primers in the conserved constant-segment region were used to synthesize first-strand cDNA for TCR alpha and beta chains. To control for contamination, every cDNA library was double barcoded, receiving both a SMART-Mk sample barcode and Illumina barcodes. TruSeq adapter sequences and Illumina sample barcodes were added in two successive PCR steps. Sequencing of the TCR alpha and beta cDNA libraries was done on the Illumina HiSeq platform using custom primers. Under the source paper's analysis protocol: Unique molecular identifiers were extracted from raw reads with MiGEC, and CDR3 positions were determined with MiXCR. Recombination models were inferred per individual with the repgenHMM and IGoR tools using an EM algorithm. The analysis of shared clonotypes was done with the tcR package in R, with sharing normalized by the product of cloneset sizes. To study raw recombination free of thymic and clonal selection effects, out-of-frame nonproductive sequences were analyzed. The public reads were run again by TCRdb, first through fastp at Q25 and then through MiXCR, and only productive beta chains were kept. Identical CDR3 protein sequences are pooled into one entry, listed with their most common genes and DNA. These V and J calls are TCRdb output, not the study's own analysis. Counted in this sample were 200,000 to 300,000 distinct CDR3 sequences; under 12% of them appeared once. 9% to 10% of the sample comes from the top ten.

The CDR3 measures 18 amino acids from cysteine to phenylalanine. Only the CDR3 DNA stays, 54 bases, in frame from base 1. V ends up 1 base short and J 0 bases short, with an unmatched junction base count of 10. CDR1 and CDR2 (SGHVS, FQNEAQ) derive from the germline V gene. Every donor in the study was a healthy Caucasian. Using Miltenyi CD45RO+ enrichment and human naive T-cell isolation kits, memory (CD45RO+) and naive T cells were isolated from PBMC. Concerning this clonotype: There is no known antigen for this receptor. Per-nucleotide qualities are absent, and no much larger clonotype sits a single base away.

This clonotype was obtained from a man aged 45-60 years in good health. Sequencing input: memory T cells sorted from blood. This specimen's cell subset or site label, per the study, means: CD45RO+ enriched T cells. Recombination linked TRBV7-8 to TRBJ1-1, with 8 bases aligning to TRBD1. The CDR3 protein sequence reads: CASSLGRRRGLMNTEAFF. At the DNA level, the sequence is TGTGCCAGCAGCTTAGGTCGACGCAGGGGGCTTATGAACACTGAAGCTTTCTTT.